The present T cell receptor (beta chain) was sequenced within a study of post-analysis software for immune sequencing data. Points from the study as a whole: Five TRBV segments, including TRBV5-6, TRBV5-1 and TRBV20-1, were more frequent in patients than controls. Controls showed significantly higher normalized Chao1 diversity than did multiple sclerosis patients.

Tagging with unique molecular identifiers was a feature of the TCR beta cDNA libraries. MiXCR was run by TCRdb on the PCR reads, yielding one entry per CDR3 protein. The sample yields some 450,000 distinct CDR3 sequences, around 40% seen once. The CDR3 covers 15 residues. Germline V gene lookup returns CDR1 SGHRS and CDR2 YFSETQ. V lost 0 bases to trimming and J lost 4 bases, with 13 bases between them. This clonotype was observed at least ten times. Its specificity is not known. The genes are TRBV5-1 and TRBJ2-5; no firm D call. The specimen was blood. The receptor was isolated from a girl aged 10 to 17 with multiple sclerosis. CDR3 in amino acids: CASSLEPESTETQYF. In DNA form, the CDR3 reads TGCGCCAGCAGCTTGGAACCAGAATCGACAGAGACCCAGTACTTC. The variable domain in full, completed from reference TRBV5-1 and TRBJ2-5, reads KAGVTQTPRYLIKTRGQQVTLSCSPISGHRSVSWYQQTPGQGLQFLFEYFSETQRNKGNFPGRFSGRQFSNSRSEMNVSTLELGDSALYLCASSLEPESTETQYFGPGTRLLVL.